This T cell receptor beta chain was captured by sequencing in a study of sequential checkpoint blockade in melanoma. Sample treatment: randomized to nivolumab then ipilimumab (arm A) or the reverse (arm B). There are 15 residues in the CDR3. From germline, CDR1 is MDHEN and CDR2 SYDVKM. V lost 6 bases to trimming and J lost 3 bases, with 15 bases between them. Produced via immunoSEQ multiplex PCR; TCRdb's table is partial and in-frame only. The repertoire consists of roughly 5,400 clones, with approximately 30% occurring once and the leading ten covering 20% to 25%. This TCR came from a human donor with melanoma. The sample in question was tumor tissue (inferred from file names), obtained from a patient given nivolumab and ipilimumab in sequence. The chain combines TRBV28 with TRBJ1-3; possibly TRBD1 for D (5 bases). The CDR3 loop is CASRPGTRLGNTIYF. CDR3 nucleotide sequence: TGTGCCAGCAGACCCGGGACCCGCCTTGGAAACACCATATATTTT.